The clone carrying this T cell receptor beta chain has more than one count but fewer than ten. Its cognate antigen is unknown. The entry originates in a study of T cell repertoires in cytomegalovirus infection. Study background: CMV infection together with matching HLA type was indicated by public TCR beta signatures.

One entry per CDR3 protein results from TCRdb running MiXCR on the reads. Of around 70,000 distinct CDR3 sequences listed, less than 30% are singletons. The germline CDR1 and CDR2 sequences are MNHEY and SMNVEV (reference sequence). V lost 5 bases to trimming and J lost 3 bases, with 11 bases between them. The CDR3 is 13 amino acids. Overall study results and limits: Cumulative frequency (of public TCR beta family members) identified carriers of CMV plus the relevant HLA. It was HLA-C-restricted CMV-specific TCR beta clonotypes that dominated the response ex vivo.

The receptor was isolated from a human donor in good health (CMV status not recorded). Some clones in this sample may be carry-over from other donors' samples. Specimen: CD8+ T cells from cultured PBMCs, collected from culture after CMV antigen stimulation. The rearrangement joins TRBV27 to TRBJ2-7; D unresolved. The DNA of the CDR3 is TGTGCCAGCAGTACGGACGGATACTACGAGCAGTACTTC. Residues: CASSTDGYYEQYF.